Listed below are T cell receptor beta chains from one sample, sequenced in a study of vaccination and CD4 T cells after COVID-19. Antigens of these TCRs are unknown. Each CDR3 protein gets one entry after TCRdb re-called the PCR reads with MiXCR. The sample has more than 13,000 distinct CDR3 sequences, 40% seen once. Sequencing was done on a sample of CD4+ T cells from blood, cultured in vitro. Receptors were obtained from a human donor who had recovered from COVID-19. CDR3s include the opening cysteine and the closing phenylalanine or tryptophan. The D gene is left open where the match is weak. Not all rows give a size; the values are once, few, many and, for expanded clones, a class.

D gene: .; V gene: TRBV6-1; clone size: few; J gene: TRBJ2-7; CDR3 protein: CATFEVEQYF; CDR3 DNA: TGTGCCACCTTCGAGGTGGAGCAGTACTTC
D gene: .; V gene: TRBV20-1; clone size: few; J gene: TRBJ2-4; CDR3 protein: CSARSYGANIQYF; CDR3 DNA: TGCAGTGCTAGAAGTTACGGGGCGAACATTCAGTACTTC
D gene: TRBD1; V gene: TRBV20-1; clone size: few; J gene: TRBJ1-2; CDR3 protein: CSARDSGTGRNGYTF; CDR3 DNA: TGCAGTGCTAGAGACTCCGGGACAGGGAGAAATGGCTACACCTTC
D gene: .; V gene: TRBV2; clone size: .; J gene: TRBJ1-2; CDR3 protein: CASSETAGYGYTF; CDR3 DNA: TGTGCCAGCAGTGAGACAGCGGGCTATGGCTACACCTTC
D gene: .; V gene: TRBV20-1; clone size: few; J gene: TRBJ2-5; CDR3 protein: CSALGQRKTQYF; CDR3 DNA: TGCAGTGCTCTGGGACAACGGAAGACCCAGTACTTC
D gene: TRBD1; V gene: TRBV5-1; clone size: .; J gene: TRBJ1-2; CDR3 protein: CASSARQGAGYGYTF; CDR3 DNA: TGCGCCAGCAGCGCTAGACAGGGTGCGGGCTATGGCTACACCTTC
D gene: TRBD2; V gene: TRBV29-1; clone size: .; J gene: TRBJ2-5; CDR3 protein: CSVPGLAGRETQYF; CDR3 DNA: TGCAGCGTACCGGGACTAGCGGGACGAGAGACCCAGTACTTC
D gene: .; V gene: TRBV21-1; clone size: .; J gene: TRBJ2-1; CDR3 protein: CASNKFSLAGSPRFNEQFF; CDR3 DNA: TGTGCCAGCAACAAATTTTCGCTAGCGGGATCCCCTAGGTTCAATGAGCAGTTCTTC
D gene: .; V gene: TRBV3-1; clone size: few; J gene: TRBJ2-5; CDR3 protein: CASSQEPSQGTQYF; CDR3 DNA: TGTGCCAGCAGCCAAGAACCTAGCCAAGGGACCCAGTACTTC
D gene: TRBD1; V gene: TRBV7-9; clone size: few; J gene: TRBJ1-3; CDR3 protein: CASSTRDSPGNTIYF; CDR3 DNA: TGTGCCAGCAGCACGCGGGACAGCCCTGGAAACACCATATATTTT
D gene: TRBD1; V gene: TRBV29-1; clone size: .; J gene: TRBJ1-1; CDR3 protein: CSVDRGPSAFF; CDR3 DNA: TGCAGCGTTGACAGGGGGCCGTCGGCTTTCTTT
D gene: TRBD2; V gene: TRBV28; clone size: .; J gene: TRBJ2-1; CDR3 protein: CASRFSGSVSYNEQFF; CDR3 DNA: TGTGCCAGCAGATTTAGCGGGAGTGTGTCCTACAATGAGCAGTTCTTC
D gene: .; V gene: TRBV28; clone size: .; J gene: TRBJ1-1; CDR3 protein: CASRGQGNMNTEAFF; CDR3 DNA: TGTGCCAGCAGAGGGCAGGGCAACATGAACACTGAAGCTTTCTTT
D gene: .; V gene: TRBV7-8; clone size: .; J gene: TRBJ2-1; CDR3 protein: CASSRVIGGENEQFF; CDR3 DNA: TGTGCCAGCAGCCGGGTTATAGGTGGAGAGAATGAGCAGTTCTTC
D gene: TRBD1; V gene: TRBV5-1; clone size: .; J gene: TRBJ1-1; CDR3 protein: CASSLQTGGSTEAFF; CDR3 DNA: TGCGCCAGCAGCCTTCAGACAGGGGGGTCCACTGAAGCTTTCTTT
D gene: .; V gene: TRBV6-1; clone size: few; J gene: TRBJ1-1; CDR3 protein: CASRSTGPNTEAFF; CDR3 DNA: TGTGCCAGCAGGTCAACAGGACCAAACACTGAAGCTTTCTTT
D gene: TRBD2; V gene: TRBV7-2; clone size: few; J gene: TRBJ2-1; CDR3 protein: CASSLALAGGWTSYNEQFF; CDR3 DNA: TGTGCCAGCAGCTTAGCCCTAGCGGGAGGATGGACGTCCTACAATGAGCAGTTCTTC
D gene: .; V gene: TRBV14; clone size: few; J gene: TRBJ2-5; CDR3 protein: CASSPGGDGTQYF; CDR3 DNA: TGTGCCAGCAGCCCTGGTGGTGACGGGACCCAGTACTTC
D gene: TRBD1; V gene: TRBV12-3/TRBV12-4; clone size: .; J gene: TRBJ2-7; CDR3 protein: CASSPSGQVYEYF; CDR3 DNA: TGTGCCAGCAGCCCATCCGGACAGGTTTATGAATACTTC
D gene: .; V gene: TRBV6-5; clone size: few; J gene: TRBJ1-5; CDR3 protein: CASSYQDTASQPQHF; CDR3 DNA: TGTGCCAGCAGTTACCAAGACACGGCTTCCCAGCCCCAGCATTTT
D gene: TRBD1; V gene: TRBV3-1; clone size: .; J gene: TRBJ1-2; CDR3 protein: CASSQGSQGASGYTF; CDR3 DNA: TGTGCCAGCAGCCAAGGAAGTCAGGGGGCGTCTGGCTACACCTTC
D gene: TRBD2; V gene: TRBV28; clone size: .; J gene: TRBJ2-4; CDR3 protein: CASSPGGWRAIQYF; CDR3 DNA: TGTGCCAGCAGTCCGGGGGGTTGGAGGGCCATTCAGTACTTC
D gene: .; V gene: TRBV19; clone size: few; J gene: TRBJ1-5; CDR3 protein: CASSNRERGQPQHF; CDR3 DNA: TGTGCCAGTAGTAACAGGGAACGGGGTCAGCCCCAGCATTTT
D gene: TRBD2; V gene: TRBV20-1; clone size: .; J gene: TRBJ2-1; CDR3 protein: CSARLGRTGYNEQFF; CDR3 DNA: TGCAGTGCTAGACTCGGGAGGACGGGATACAATGAGCAGTTCTTC
D gene: .; V gene: TRBV6-5; clone size: .; J gene: TRBJ2-7; CDR3 protein: CASSYRGSYEQYF; CDR3 DNA: TGTGCCAGCAGTTACCGGGGGTCCTACGAGCAGTACTTC
D gene: TRBD2; V gene: TRBV4-2; clone size: .; J gene: TRBJ2-1; CDR3 protein: CASSQRTSGTYEQFF; CDR3 DNA: TGTGCCAGCAGCCAACGGACTAGCGGGACATATGAGCAGTTCTTC
D gene: .; V gene: TRBV19; clone size: .; J gene: TRBJ1-2; CDR3 protein: CASSMLDPKGGYTF; CDR3 DNA: TGTGCCAGTAGTATGCTGGACCCGAAGGGCGGCTACACCTTC
D gene: .; V gene: TRBV30; clone size: few; J gene: TRBJ1-1; CDR3 protein: CARWKGNTEAFF; CDR3 DNA: TGTGCCCGGTGGAAGGGGAACACTGAAGCTTTCTTT
D gene: TRBD1; V gene: TRBV6-1; clone size: .; J gene: TRBJ1-5; CDR3 protein: CASGGRDRGYQPQHF; CDR3 DNA: TGTGCCAGCGGCGGTCGGGACAGAGGATATCAGCCCCAGCATTTT
D gene: TRBD1; V gene: TRBV27; clone size: .; J gene: TRBJ2-3; CDR3 protein: CASSINRGRDTQYF; CDR3 DNA: TGTGCCAGCAGTATTAACAGGGGGCGGGATACGCAGTATTTT
D gene: .; V gene: TRBV19; clone size: few; J gene: TRBJ1-1; CDR3 protein: CASSTEVNTEAFF; CDR3 DNA: TGTGCCAGTAGTACAGAAGTTAACACTGAAGCTTTCTTT
D gene: .; V gene: TRBV19; clone size: .; J gene: TRBJ1-1; CDR3 protein: CASTPKVGYMNTEAFF; CDR3 DNA: TGTGCCAGTACCCCCAAAGTGGGCTACATGAACACTGAAGCTTTCTTT
D gene: .; V gene: TRBV7-9; clone size: .; J gene: TRBJ2-4; CDR3 protein: CASSLPGSPGNIQYF; CDR3 DNA: TGTGCCAGCAGCCTCCCGGGGAGTCCGGGAAACATTCAGTACTTC
D gene: TRBD1; V gene: TRBV28; clone size: once; J gene: TRBJ1-2; CDR3 protein: CASSFGDRADYGYTF; CDR3 DNA: TGTGCCAGCAGTTTTGGAGACAGGGCGGACTATGGCTACACCTTC
D gene: .; V gene: TRBV20-1; clone size: .; J gene: TRBJ1-1; CDR3 protein: CSATISMNTEAFF; CDR3 DNA: TGCAGTGCCACTATATCCATGAACACTGAAGCTTTCTTT
D gene: .; V gene: TRBV5-8; clone size: few; J gene: TRBJ2-7; CDR3 protein: CASRTGGWKEQYF; CDR3 DNA: TGTGCCAGCCGTACGGGCGGGTGGAAAGAGCAGTACTTC
D gene: .; V gene: TRBV7-8; clone size: few; J gene: TRBJ1-2; CDR3 protein: CASTPTGQNYGYTF; CDR3 DNA: TGTGCCAGCACCCCCACCGGACAGAACTATGGCTACACCTTC
D gene: TRBD2; V gene: TRBV20-1; clone size: .; J gene: TRBJ2-1; CDR3 protein: CSAPRPTSGVREQFF; CDR3 DNA: TGCAGTGCTCCCCGTCCGACTAGCGGGGTCCGTGAGCAGTTCTTC
D gene: TRBD1; V gene: TRBV7-2; clone size: .; J gene: TRBJ1-1; CDR3 protein: CASSRDSGGVNTEAFF; CDR3 DNA: TGTGCCAGCAGCCGGGACAGCGGTGGAGTGAACACTGAAGCTTTCTTT
D gene: .; V gene: TRBV30; clone size: few; J gene: TRBJ1-6; CDR3 protein: CAWGLKRVYNSPLHF; CDR3 DNA: TGTGCCTGGGGCCTTAAACGGGTTTATAATTCACCCCTCCACTTT
D gene: .; V gene: TRBV5-8; clone size: .; J gene: TRBJ2-5; CDR3 protein: CASSLGQSSAQETQYF; CDR3 DNA: TGTGCCAGCAGCTTGGGCCAGTCTAGCGCGCAAGAGACCCAGTACTTC
D gene: .; V gene: TRBV12-3/TRBV12-4; clone size: few; J gene: TRBJ1-5; CDR3 protein: CASSVDWNQPQHF; CDR3 DNA: TGTGCCAGCAGTGTCGATTGGAATCAGCCCCAGCATTTT
D gene: .; V gene: TRBV5-4; clone size: .; J gene: TRBJ2-7; CDR3 protein: CASSPGQRYEQYF; CDR3 DNA: TGTGCCAGCAGCCCGGGACAAAGATACGAGCAGTACTTC
D gene: .; V gene: TRBV30; clone size: .; J gene: TRBJ2-5; CDR3 protein: CAWSHRVPGSQETQYF; CDR3 DNA: TGTGCCTGGAGTCATAGGGTTCCGGGTTCCCAAGAGACCCAGTACTTC
D gene: TRBD1; V gene: TRBV20-1; clone size: .; J gene: TRBJ1-2; CDR3 protein: CSATDRAGYGYTF; CDR3 DNA: TGCAGTGCCACGGACAGGGCCGGCTATGGCTACACCTTC
D gene: .; V gene: TRBV6-2/TRBV6-3; clone size: few; J gene: TRBJ1-5; CDR3 protein: CASNSGGERNQPQHF; CDR3 DNA: TGTGCCAGCAACTCGGGGGGGGAAAGGAATCAGCCCCAGCATTTT
D gene: .; V gene: TRBV25-1; clone size: .; J gene: TRBJ1-1; CDR3 protein: CASSESNSPEAFF; CDR3 DNA: TGTGCCAGCAGTGAATCGAACAGTCCGGAAGCTTTCTTT
D gene: .; V gene: TRBV28; clone size: few; J gene: TRBJ2-5; CDR3 protein: CASTKAEGIQETQYF; CDR3 DNA: TGTGCCAGCACCAAGGCGGAGGGTATCCAAGAGACCCAGTACTTC
D gene: .; V gene: TRBV2; clone size: few; J gene: TRBJ1-5; CDR3 protein: CASSEAHGSYQPQHF; CDR3 DNA: TGTGCCAGCAGTGAAGCGCATGGCAGCTATCAGCCCCAGCATTTT
D gene: .; V gene: TRBV7-2; clone size: .; J gene: TRBJ2-3; CDR3 protein: CASSLGGKHDTQYF; CDR3 DNA: TGTGCCAGCAGCTTAGGTGGGAAACACGATACGCAGTATTTT
D gene: .; V gene: TRBV20-1; clone size: .; J gene: TRBJ2-2; CDR3 protein: CSAYNVREKNTGELFF; CDR3 DNA: TGCAGTGCCTATAACGTCCGGGAGAAGAACACCGGGGAGCTGTTTTTT
D gene: TRBD2; V gene: TRBV7-9; clone size: .; J gene: TRBJ2-3; CDR3 protein: CASSLASGGHTDTQYF; CDR3 DNA: TGTGCCAGCAGCTTAGCTAGCGGGGGCCACACAGATACGCAGTATTTT